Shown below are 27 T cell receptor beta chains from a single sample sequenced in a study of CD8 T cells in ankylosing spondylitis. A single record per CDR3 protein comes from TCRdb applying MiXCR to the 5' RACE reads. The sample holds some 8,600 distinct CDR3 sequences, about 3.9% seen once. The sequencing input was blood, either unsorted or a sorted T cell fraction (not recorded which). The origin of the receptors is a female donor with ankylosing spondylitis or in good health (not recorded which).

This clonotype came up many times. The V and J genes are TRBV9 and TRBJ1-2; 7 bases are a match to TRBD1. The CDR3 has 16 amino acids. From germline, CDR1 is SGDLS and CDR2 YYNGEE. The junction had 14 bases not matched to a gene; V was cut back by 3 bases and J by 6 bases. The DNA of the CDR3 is TGTGCCAGCAGCGCTGGGAATTCCGGGACAGAGGATGGCTACACCTTC. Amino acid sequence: CASSAGNSGTEDGYTF.

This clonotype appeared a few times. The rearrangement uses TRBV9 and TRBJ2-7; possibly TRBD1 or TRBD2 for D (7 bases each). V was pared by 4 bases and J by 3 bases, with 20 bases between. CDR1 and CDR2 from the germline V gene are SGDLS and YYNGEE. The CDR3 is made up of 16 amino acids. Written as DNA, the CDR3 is TGTGCCAGCAGCTCTCCCAACAGGGGAGGGGGCTACGAGCAGTACTTC. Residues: CASSSPNRGGGYEQYF.

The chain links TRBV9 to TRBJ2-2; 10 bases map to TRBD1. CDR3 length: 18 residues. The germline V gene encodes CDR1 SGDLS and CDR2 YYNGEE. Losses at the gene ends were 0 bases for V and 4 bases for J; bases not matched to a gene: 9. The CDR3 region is CASSVGPEGQGITGELFF. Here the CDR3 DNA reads TGTGCCAGCAGCGTAGGACCCGAGGGACAGGGGATCACCGGGGAGCTGTTTTTT.

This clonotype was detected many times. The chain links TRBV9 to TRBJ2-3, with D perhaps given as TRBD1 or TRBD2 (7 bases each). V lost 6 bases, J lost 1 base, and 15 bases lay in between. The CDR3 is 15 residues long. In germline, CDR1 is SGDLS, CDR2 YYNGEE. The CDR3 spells CASTLQGGGTDTQYF. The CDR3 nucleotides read TGTGCCAGCACCCTCCAGGGGGGGGGCACAGATACGCAGTATTTT.

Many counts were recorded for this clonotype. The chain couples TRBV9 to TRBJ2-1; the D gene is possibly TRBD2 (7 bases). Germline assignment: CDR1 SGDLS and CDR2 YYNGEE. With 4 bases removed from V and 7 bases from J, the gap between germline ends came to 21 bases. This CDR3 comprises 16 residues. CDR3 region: CASSPEVGGRGNEQFF. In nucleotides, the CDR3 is TGTGCCAGCAGCCCCGAAGTCGGGGGGCGGGGTAATGAGCAGTTCTTC. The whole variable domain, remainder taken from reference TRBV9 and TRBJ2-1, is DSGVTQTPKHLITATGQRVTLRCSPRSGDLSVYWYQQSLDQGLQFLIQYYNGEERAKGNILERFSAQQFPDLHSELNLSSLELGDSALYFCASSPEVGGRGNEQFFGPGTRLTVL.

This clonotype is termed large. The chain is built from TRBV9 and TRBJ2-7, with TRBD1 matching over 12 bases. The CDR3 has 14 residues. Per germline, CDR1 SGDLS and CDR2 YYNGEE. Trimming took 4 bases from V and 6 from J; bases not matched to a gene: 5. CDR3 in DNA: TGTGCCAGCAGCCTCGGGACAGGGGGCGGCGAGCAGTACTTC. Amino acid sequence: CASSLGTGGGEQYF.

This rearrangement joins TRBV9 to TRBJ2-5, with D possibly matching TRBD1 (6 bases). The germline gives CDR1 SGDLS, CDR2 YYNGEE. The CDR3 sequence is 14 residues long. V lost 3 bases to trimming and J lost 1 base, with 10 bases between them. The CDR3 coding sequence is TGTGCCAGCAGCGGAACAGGGATCCAAGAGACCCAGTACTTC. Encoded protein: CASSGTGIQETQYF.

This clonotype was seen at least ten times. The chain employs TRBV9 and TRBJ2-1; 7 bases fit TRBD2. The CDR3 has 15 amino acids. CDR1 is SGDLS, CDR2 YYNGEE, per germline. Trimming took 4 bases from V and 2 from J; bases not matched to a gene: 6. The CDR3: CASSPREATYNEQFF. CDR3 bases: TGTGCCAGCAGCCCCCGGGAGGCTACCTACAATGAGCAGTTCTTC.

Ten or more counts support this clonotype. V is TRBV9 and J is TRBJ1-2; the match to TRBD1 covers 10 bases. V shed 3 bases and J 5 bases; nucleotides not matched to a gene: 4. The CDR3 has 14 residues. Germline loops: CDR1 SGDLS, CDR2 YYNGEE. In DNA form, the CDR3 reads TGTGCCAGCAGCGCGGACAGGGGGGTATATGGCTACACCTTC. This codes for CASSADRGVYGYTF.

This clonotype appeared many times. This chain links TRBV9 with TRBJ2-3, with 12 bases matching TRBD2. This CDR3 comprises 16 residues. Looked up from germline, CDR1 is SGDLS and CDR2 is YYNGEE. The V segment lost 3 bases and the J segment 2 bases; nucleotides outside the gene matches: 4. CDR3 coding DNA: TGTGCCAGCAGCGGTGGACTAGCGGGGATCACAGATACGCAGTATTTT. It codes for CASSGGLAGITDTQYF.

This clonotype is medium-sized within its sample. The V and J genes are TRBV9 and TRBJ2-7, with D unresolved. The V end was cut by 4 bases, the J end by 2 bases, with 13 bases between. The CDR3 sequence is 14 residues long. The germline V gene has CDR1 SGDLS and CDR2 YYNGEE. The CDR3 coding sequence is TGTGCCAGCAGCCCCGGGCTGACCCCCTACGAGCAGTACTTC. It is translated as CASSPGLTPYEQYF.

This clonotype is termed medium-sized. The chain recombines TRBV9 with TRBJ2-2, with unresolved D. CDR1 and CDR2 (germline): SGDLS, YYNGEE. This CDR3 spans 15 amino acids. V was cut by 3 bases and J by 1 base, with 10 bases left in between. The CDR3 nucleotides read TGTGCCAGCAGCGGGGATTTGGGGAACACCGGGGAGCTGTTTTTT. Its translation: CASSGDLGNTGELFF.

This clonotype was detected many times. CDR3 amino acids: CASSVAGGSPGYGYTF. Here the CDR3 DNA reads TGTGCCAGCAGCGTAGCTGGTGGGAGTCCGGGGTATGGCTACACCTTC. The genes are TRBV9 and TRBJ1-2; D uncertain. Trimming removed 0 bases from V and 5 bases from J, with 17 bases in between. In germline, CDR1 is SGDLS, CDR2 YYNGEE. The CDR3 is 16 amino acids.

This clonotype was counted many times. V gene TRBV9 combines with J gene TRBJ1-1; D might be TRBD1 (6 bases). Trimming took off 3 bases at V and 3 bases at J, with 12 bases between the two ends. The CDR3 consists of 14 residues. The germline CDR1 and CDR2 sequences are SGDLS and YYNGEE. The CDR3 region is CASSASHRDTEAFF. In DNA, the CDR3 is TGTGCCAGCAGCGCATCCCACAGGGACACTGAAGCTTTCTTT.

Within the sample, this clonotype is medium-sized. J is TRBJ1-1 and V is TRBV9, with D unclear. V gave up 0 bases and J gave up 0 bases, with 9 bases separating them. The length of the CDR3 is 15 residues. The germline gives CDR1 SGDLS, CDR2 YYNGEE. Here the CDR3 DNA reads TGTGCCAGCAGCGTAGATGACAACATGAACACTGAAGCTTTCTTT. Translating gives CASSVDDNMNTEAFF.

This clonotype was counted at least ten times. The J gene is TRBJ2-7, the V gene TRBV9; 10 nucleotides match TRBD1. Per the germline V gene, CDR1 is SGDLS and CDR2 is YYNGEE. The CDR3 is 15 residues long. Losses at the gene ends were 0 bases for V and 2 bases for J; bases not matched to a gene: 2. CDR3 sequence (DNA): TGTGCCAGCAGCGTAGGGACAGGGGGTCCCTACGAGCAGTACTTC. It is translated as CASSVGTGGPYEQYF.

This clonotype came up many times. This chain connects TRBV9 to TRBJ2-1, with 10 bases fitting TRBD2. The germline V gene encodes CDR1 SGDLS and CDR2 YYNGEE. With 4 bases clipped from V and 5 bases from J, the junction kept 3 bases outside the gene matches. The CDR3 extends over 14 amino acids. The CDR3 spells CASSLLAGDNEQFF. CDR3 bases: TGTGCCAGCAGCCTTCTAGCGGGGGACAATGAGCAGTTCTTC. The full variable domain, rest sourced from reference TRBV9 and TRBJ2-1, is DSGVTQTPKHLITATGQRVTLRCSPRSGDLSVYWYQQSLDQGLQFLIQYYNGEERAKGNILERFSAQQFPDLHSELNLSSLELGDSALYFCASSLLAGDNEQFFGPGTRLTVL.

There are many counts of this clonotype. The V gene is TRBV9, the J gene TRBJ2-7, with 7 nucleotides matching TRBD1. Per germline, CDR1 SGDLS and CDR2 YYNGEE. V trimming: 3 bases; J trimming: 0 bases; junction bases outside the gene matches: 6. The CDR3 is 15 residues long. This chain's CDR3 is CASSAVAGGSYEQYF. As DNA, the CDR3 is TGTGCCAGCAGCGCCGTCGCAGGGGGCTCCTACGAGCAGTACTTC.

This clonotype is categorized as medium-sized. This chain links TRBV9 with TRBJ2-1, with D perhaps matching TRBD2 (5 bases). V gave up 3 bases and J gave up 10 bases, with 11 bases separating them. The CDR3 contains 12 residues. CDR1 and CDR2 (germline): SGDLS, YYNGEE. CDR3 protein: CASSAPSMEQFF. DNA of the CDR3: TGTGCCAGCAGCGCCCCTAGCATGGAGCAGTTCTTC.

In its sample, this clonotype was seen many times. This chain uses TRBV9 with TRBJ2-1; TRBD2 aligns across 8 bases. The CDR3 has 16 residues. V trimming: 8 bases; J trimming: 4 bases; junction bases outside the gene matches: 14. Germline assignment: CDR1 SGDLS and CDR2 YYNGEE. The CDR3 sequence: CASGRGLGRSYNEQFF. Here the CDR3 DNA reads TGTGCCAGTGGGAGGGGACTAGGGCGAAGTTACAATGAGCAGTTCTTC.

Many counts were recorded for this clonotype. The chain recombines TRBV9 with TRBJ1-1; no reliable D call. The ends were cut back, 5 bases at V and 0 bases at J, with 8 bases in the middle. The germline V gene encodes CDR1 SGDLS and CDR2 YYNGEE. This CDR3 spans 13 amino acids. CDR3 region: CASRTIVNTEAFF. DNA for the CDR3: TGTGCCAGCAGAACGATCGTGAACACTGAAGCTTTCTTT.

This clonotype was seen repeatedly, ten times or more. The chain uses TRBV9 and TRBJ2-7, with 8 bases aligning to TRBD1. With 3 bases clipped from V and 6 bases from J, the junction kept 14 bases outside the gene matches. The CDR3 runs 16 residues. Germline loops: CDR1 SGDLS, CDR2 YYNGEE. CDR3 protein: CASSGGQDLVLGEQYF. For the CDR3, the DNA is TGTGCCAGCAGCGGGGGACAGGATTTAGTACTGGGCGAGCAGTACTTC.

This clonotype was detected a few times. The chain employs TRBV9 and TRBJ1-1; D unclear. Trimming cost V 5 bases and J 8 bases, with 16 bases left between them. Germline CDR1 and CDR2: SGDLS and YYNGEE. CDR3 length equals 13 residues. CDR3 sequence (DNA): TGTGCCAGCAGTTCACCGCCAGTTCCCGAAGCTTTCTTT. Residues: CASSSPPVPEAFF.

The DNA of the CDR3 is TGTGCCAGCAGCGAGACAGGGCAAGGTTACAATGAGCAGTTCTTC. As protein: CASSETGQGYNEQFF. The chain carries TRBV9 and TRBJ2-1; 7 nucleotides match TRBD1. This CDR3 spans 15 amino acids. J lost 4 bases, V lost 3 bases, and 7 bases had no gene match. Germline V gives CDR1 SGDLS, CDR2 YYNGEE.

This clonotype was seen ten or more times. This CDR3 reads CASSVPRQGHTGELFF. CDR3 in DNA: TGTGCCAGCAGCGTCCCTAGACAGGGCCACACCGGGGAGCTGTTTTTT. The chain combines TRBV9 with TRBJ2-2; 7 bases align to TRBD1. With 2 bases clipped from V and 3 bases from J, the junction kept 7 bases outside the gene matches. The CDR3 has 16 residues. CDR1 and CDR2 (germline): SGDLS, YYNGEE.

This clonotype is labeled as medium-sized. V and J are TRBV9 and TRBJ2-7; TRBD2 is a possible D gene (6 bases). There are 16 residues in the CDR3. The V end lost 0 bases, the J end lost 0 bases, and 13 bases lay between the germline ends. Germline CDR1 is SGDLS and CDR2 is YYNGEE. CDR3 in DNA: TGTGCCAGCAGCGTAGACGGGACTTTATTCTCCTACGAGCAGTACTTC. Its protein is CASSVDGTLFSYEQYF.

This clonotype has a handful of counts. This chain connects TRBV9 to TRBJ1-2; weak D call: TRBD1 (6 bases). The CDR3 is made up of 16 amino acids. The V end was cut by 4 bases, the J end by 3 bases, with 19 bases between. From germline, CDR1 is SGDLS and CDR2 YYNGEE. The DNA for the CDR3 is TGTGCCAGCAGCCCTATCCCCGGGGGGGCGGACTATGGCTACACCTTC. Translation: CASSPIPGGADYGYTF.